This TCR beta chain was observed in a study of blood T cell repertoires in COVID-19. Looking at the study overall: Sample material is recorded as cDNA or gDNA derived from T cells, B-cell-depleted T cells, or PBMCs.

The CDR3 covers 15 residues. With 4 bases clipped from V and 7 bases from J, the junction kept 10 bases outside the gene matches. Germline V CDR1 and CDR2: MNHEY, SMNVEV (reference sequence). Per the authors' pipeline: How many nucleated cells were present was estimated from reference gene primer amplification. Some clones are missing from TCRdb's copy, which holds only in-frame ones; the method was immunoSEQ multiplex PCR. V, J and clone size are those of that table, while D and trimming were read from the DNA. Altogether some 80,000 clones are present, 85% to 90% being singletons, with the ten largest covering roughly 8%.

This sequence was found in an elderly man with active or convalescent COVID-19. Sequencing was done on a sample of peripheral blood. The chain uses TRBV27 and TRBJ1-2, with 9 bases matching TRBD1. The CDR3 DNA is TGTGCCAGCAGTTCCAGAAACAGGGGGCGGACTGGCTACACCTTC. It codes for CASSSRNRGRTGYTF.